The clone carrying this TCR beta chain was found a few times. The source of the sample is a study of early T cells in non-severe SARS-CoV-2 infection. CDR1 is SGHAT and CDR2 is FQNNGV in the germline V gene. V shed 5 bases and J shed 3 bases, with 6 bases lying between them. The CDR3 runs 12 residues. cDNA molecules, individually, were tagged with unique molecular identifiers. MiXCR, run by TCRdb on the 5' RACE reads, gives a single entry per CDR3 protein. There are tens of thousands of distinct CDR3 sequences in the sample; 11% occur only once, and about 1.7% lies in the top ten. This chain joins TRBV11-2 and TRBJ2-3; D is unresolved. The specimen sequenced was whole blood. The receptor was derived from an adult who was a healthcare worker with PCR-confirmed SARS-CoV-2 infection or an uninfected control (not recorded which). CDR3 loop: CASSRPTDTQYF. In DNA form, the CDR3 reads TGTGCCAGCAGCCGACCTACAGATACGCAGTATTTT.